The subject of this entry is one T cell receptor beta chain. Antigen unknown. Each CDR3 protein gets one entry after TCRdb re-called the reads with MiXCR. Of just under 500,000 distinct CDR3 sequences listed, about 33% are singletons. The CDR3 covers 13 residues. Germline V gives CDR1 SGHTA, CDR2 FQGNSA. The ends were cut back, 4 bases at V and 6 bases at J, with 10 bases in the middle. The data belong to a study of T cell repertoires in cytomegalovirus infection. Study information: A matching HLA type, together with CMV infection, was signaled by public TCR beta signatures. Study-level results: The ex vivo response showed dominance by HLA-C-restricted CMV-specific TCR beta clonotypes.

V usage is TRBV7-2 and J usage is TRBJ2-1; D gene unclear. The input for sequencing was cultured PBMCs, taken from culture after CMV antigen stimulation. The receptor comes from a human donor in good health (CMV status not recorded). Some clones in this sample may be carry-over from other donors' samples. The CDR3 loop is CASSSDFPNEQFF. The DNA for the CDR3 is TGTGCCAGCAGCTCCGACTTCCCCAATGAGCAGTTCTTC.